The 7 T cell receptor beta chains below come from one sample, sequenced in a study of siplizumab effects on memory and regulatory T cells. A roughly 6-day coculture at 37°C was performed with the mixed lymphocyte reaction cells. No antigen is known for these receptors. Libraries were prepared by immunoSEQ multiplex PCR; TCRdb keeps only in-frame clonotypes and omits some of them. The sample contains some 20,000 clones, around 42% of which appear only once. Sequencing input: CFSE-low (dividing) CD4+ T cells sorted from an allogeneic mixed lymphocyte reaction. The origin of the receptors is a human donor in good health; the cells came from an allogeneic mixed lymphocyte reaction.

In its sample, this clone was seen a few times. The rearrangement uses TRBV19 and TRBJ2-2; D is possibly TRBD1 (5 bases). Germline values: CDR1 LNHDA, CDR2 SQIVND (reference sequence). CDR3 length: 14 residues. V lost 3 bases and J 4 bases, leaving 9 bases between the germline ends. The DNA of the CDR3 is TGTGCCAGTAGTATCGGACAATTCACCGGGGAGCTGTTTTTT. The encoded protein is CASSIGQFTGELFF.

The chain carries TRBV28 and TRBJ2-4; the D is unclear. V was shortened by 6 bases and J by 5 bases, with 14 bases between the two germline ends. The CDR3 length is 14 residues. Germline lookup yields CDR1 MDHEN and CDR2 SYDVKM. The CDR3 DNA reads TGTGCCAGCAGCTTCTCCGCCGACCAAAACATTCAGTACTTC. It translates to CASSFSADQNIQYF. The full variable domain, with the rest looked up from reference TRBV28 and TRBJ2-4, is DVKVTQSSRYLVKRTGEKVFLECVQDMDHENMFWYRQDPGLGLRLIYFSYDVKMKEKGDIPEGYSVSREKKERFSLILESASTNQTSMYLCASSFSADQNIQYFGAGTRLSVL.

This rearrangement joins TRBV19 to TRBJ1-5; unclear D gene. V lost 6 bases to trimming and J lost 6 bases, with 15 bases between them. The CDR3 runs to 14 residues. CDR1 and CDR2 (germline): LNHDA, SQIVND (reference sequence). Written as DNA, the CDR3 is TGTGCCAGTAGGGCAGAGGTAATCAGTCAGCCCCAGCATTTT. It yields the protein CASRAEVISQPQHF.

This clone came up a few times. The chain uses TRBV10-3 and TRBJ2-5; 11 nucleotides agree with TRBD2. The CDR3 has 19 amino acids. CDR1 and CDR2 from the germline V gene are ENHRY and SYGVKD. V dropped 3 bases and J dropped 0; count of bases not matched to a gene: 12. The CDR3 nucleotides read TGTGCCATCAGTGATACCCTAGCGGGGGGCGCTCAGTACCAAGAGACCCAGTACTTC. It encodes CAISDTLAGGAQYQETQYF.

V and J are TRBV13 and TRBJ1-5; no clear D. V was pared by 6 bases and J by 0 bases, with 6 bases between. The CDR3 is 13 residues long. From germline, CDR1 is PRHDT and CDR2 FYEKMQ (reference sequence). The CDR3 coding sequence is TGTGCCAGCAGGAGGGATAGCAATCAGCCCCAGCATTTT. It codes for CASRRDSNQPQHF.

This clone showed up just a few times. The rearrangement links TRBV6-1 to TRBJ1-4; 9 nucleotides align to TRBD1. CDR3 size: 14 residues. Germline V gene lookup returns CDR1 MNHNS and CDR2 SASEGT. V gave up 9 bases and J gave up 8 bases; unmatched junction bases: 10. Here the CDR3 reads CASNTQGASEKLFF. The CDR3 nucleotides read TGTGCCAGTAACACACAGGGGGCGTCGGAAAAACTGTTTTTT.

The chain combines TRBV6-5 with TRBJ1-2; 7 nucleotides agree with TRBD1. The CDR3 runs 13 residues. Germline CDR1 reads MNHEY; CDR2 reads SVGAGI. The trim removed 10 bases at V and 3 bases at J, leaving 8 bases unmatched. CDR3 sequence: CAIRQGLHYGYTF. As DNA, the CDR3 is TGTGCCATACGACAGGGTCTTCACTATGGCTACACCTTC.